These 31 T cell receptor beta chains originate from one sample sequenced in a study of control samples from healthy donors and cancer patients. Data came from immunoSEQ multiplex PCR; TCRdb stores just in-frame clones and leaves some out. The table has some 130,000 clones, approximately 94% seen once. The specimen sequenced was blood. These receptors all come from a man younger than 40 in good health.

The chain has TRBV7-9 and TRBJ1-1, with D possibly matching TRBD1 (5 bases). The CDR3 extends over 12 amino acids. Germline CDR1 SEHNR, CDR2 FQNEAQ (reference sequence). Trimming removed 7 bases at V and 6 bases at J, with 12 bases between. The CDR3 loop reads CASTRSGAEAFF. The CDR3 DNA reads TGTGCCAGCACCCGCTCGGGGGCTGAAGCTTTCTTT.

This clone has only one observation. The CDR3 DNA sequence: TGTGCCAGCAGTCAAGCCAGGGGTAAGCAGTTCTTC. This translates into CASSQARGKQFF. The chain joins TRBV6-2 or TRBV6-3 to TRBJ2-1; a possible D gene is TRBD1 (6 bases). With 5 bases removed from V and 11 bases from J, the gap between germline ends came to 13 bases. The germline gives CDR1 MNHEY, CDR2 SVGEGT. The CDR3 extends over 12 amino acids.

V and J are TRBV3-1 (or the pseudogene TRBV3-2) and TRBJ2-1; the D is unclear. This CDR3 region has 13 residues. V dropped 5 bases and J dropped 4 bases, with 9 bases sitting between them. From germline, CDR1 is LGHDT and CDR2 YNNKEL (reference sequence). The CDR3 spells CASSDPLYNEQFF. In DNA form, the CDR3 reads TGTGCCAGCAGCGACCCCCTTTACAATGAGCAGTTCTTC.

The chain uses TRBV7-8 and TRBJ1-3; D is possibly TRBD1 (6 bases). The CDR3 loop spans 14 amino acids. V was cut by 4 bases and J by 0 bases, with 7 bases left in between. In germline, CDR1 is SGHVS, CDR2 FQNEAQ. CDR3 DNA sequence: TGTGCCAGCAGCTGGACAGACTCTGGAAACACCATATATTTT. It yields the protein CASSWTDSGNTIYF.

The V call is TRBV11-2, the J call TRBJ2-3; TRBD1 might be the D (6 bases). Germline V lookup: CDR1 SGHAT, CDR2 FQNNGV. Trimming removed 6 bases from V and 0 bases from J, with 10 bases in between. The CDR3 has 14 amino acids. The CDR3 sequence is CASRTGSSTDTQYF. Written as DNA, the CDR3 is TGTGCCAGCAGAACAGGGTCTAGCACAGATACGCAGTATTTT. The whole variable domain, filled in from reference TRBV11-2 and TRBJ2-3, reads EAGVAQSPRYKIIEKRQSVAFWCNPISGHATLYWYQQILGQGPKLLIQFQNNGVVDDSQLPKDRFSAERLKGVDSTLKIQPAKLEDSAVYLCASRTGSSTDTQYFGPGTRLTVL.

The chain is built from TRBV6-5 and TRBJ1-5; D is undetermined. Looked up from germline, CDR1 is MNHEY and CDR2 is SVGAGI. Trimming removed 2 bases from V and 2 bases from J, with 7 bases in between. This CDR3 is built from 14 residues. As DNA, the CDR3 is TGTGCCAGCAGTTACGATCTGGGCAATCAGCCCCAGCATTTT. It translates to CASSYDLGNQPQHF.

The chain combines TRBV4-3 with TRBJ2-2; 9 bases fit TRBD2. Germline V CDR1 and CDR2: LGHNA, YSLEER. Germline trimming cut 4 bases from V and 4 bases from J; bases unmatched to any gene: 1. CDR3 size: 14 residues. CDR3 in DNA: TGCGCCAGCAGCCTAGCGGGGGTCACCGGGGAGCTGTTTTTT. The encoded protein is CASSLAGVTGELFF.

The V call is TRBV5-4, the J call TRBJ2-2, with TRBD1 matching 9 bases. Trimming at V came to 3 bases and at J to 3 bases, leaving 9 bases not matched to a gene. CDR1 is SGHNT and CDR2 is YYREEE in the germline V gene (reference sequence). The CDR3 extends over 17 amino acids. This CDR3 reads CASSSGRDRAYTGELFF. CDR3 DNA: TGTGCCAGCAGCTCAGGACGGGACAGGGCTTACACCGGGGAGCTGTTTTTT.

The CDR3 reads CASSVLQGGEQFF. The CDR3 DNA reads as TGTGCCAGCAGCGTCTTACAGGGAGGTGAGCAGTTCTTC. The rearrangement links TRBV9 to TRBJ2-1; D may match TRBD1 or TRBD2 (6 bases each). The germline CDR1 and CDR2 sequences are SGDLS and YYNGEE. The CDR3 length is 13 residues. V gave up 2 bases and J gave up 9 bases, with 12 bases separating them.

This clone was observed a single time. The chain carries TRBV11-2 and TRBJ2-7; D is unclear. CDR3 length: 11 amino acids. Trimming took off 5 bases at V and 4 bases at J, with 6 bases between the two ends. CDR1 is SGHAT and CDR2 is FQNNGV in the germline V gene. CDR3 sequence: CASSPRYEQYF. The CDR3 nucleotides read TGTGCCAGCAGCCCTAGGTACGAGCAGTACTTC. Full variable domain (rest looked up from reference TRBV11-2 and TRBJ2-7): EAGVAQSPRYKIIEKRQSVAFWCNPISGHATLYWYQQILGQGPKLLIQFQNNGVVDDSQLPKDRFSAERLKGVDSTLKIQPAKLEDSAVYLCASSPRYEQYFGPGTRLTVT.

The V and J genes are TRBV5-1 and TRBJ2-7; D is ambiguous. CDR3 size: 16 residues. V lost 1 base to trimming and J lost 1 base, with 15 bases between them. Germline-derived CDR1 and CDR2 are SGHRS and YFSETQ. For the CDR3, the DNA is TGCGCCAGCAGCTTGAGGCCCGGTGCTGCTTCCTACGAGCAGTACTTC. It encodes CASSLRPGAASYEQYF.

The rearrangement joins TRBV13 to TRBJ1-2; 7 bases align to TRBD1. Germline V lookup: CDR1 PRHDT, CDR2 FYEKMQ (reference sequence). V gave up 4 bases and J gave up 4 bases; unmatched junction bases: 3. The CDR3 spans 13 residues. Here the CDR3 reads CASSSGTAYGYTF. CDR3 bases: TGTGCCAGCAGCTCCGGGACAGCCTATGGCTACACCTTC.

This rearrangement joins TRBV6-5 to TRBJ1-1, with D perhaps TRBD1 (6 bases). The V end was cut by 0 bases, the J end by 8 bases, with 13 bases between. The germline V gene encodes CDR1 MNHEY and CDR2 SVGAGI. The CDR3 totals 14 residues. The CDR3, as DNA: TGTGCCAGCAGTTACTCGCCAGGGGCATTGGAAGCTTTCTTT. It specifies CASSYSPGALEAFF.

V is TRBV6-5 and J is TRBJ1-5, with 8 bases fitting TRBD1. Per germline, CDR1 MNHEY and CDR2 SVGAGI. CDR3 length: 14 residues. With V trimmed by 6 bases and J by 7 bases, 8 bases remained unmatched. CDR3 in amino acids: CASSQDRECQPQHF. In nucleotides, the CDR3 is TGTGCCAGCAGCCAGGACAGGGAATGCCAGCCCCAGCATTTT.

This rearrangement joins TRBV3-1 (or the pseudogene TRBV3-2) to TRBJ1-1; no firm D call. The germline gives CDR1 LGHDT, CDR2 YNNKEL (reference sequence). Trimming cost V 4 bases and J 2 bases, with 11 bases left between them. This CDR3 has 14 residues. The CDR3 protein is CASSLMTGNTEAFF. CDR3 sequence (DNA): TGTGCCAGCAGCCTTATGACGGGAAACACTGAAGCTTTCTTT.

The chain couples TRBV19 to TRBJ1-4, with 9 positions matching TRBD1. Looked up from germline, CDR1 is LNHDA and CDR2 is SQIVND (reference sequence). J gave up 7 bases and V 4 bases, and 7 bases lay outside the gene matches. This CDR3 is 15 amino acids long. The CDR3 here is CASSTGDRAREKLFF. The CDR3 DNA follows: TGTGCCAGTAGTACCGGGGACAGGGCCCGTGAAAAACTGTTTTTT.

The chain recombines TRBV28 with TRBJ1-6, with D perhaps matching TRBD1 (6 bases). Trimming stripped 3 bases from V and 9 bases from J, with 12 bases between. Germline CDR1 is MDHEN and CDR2 is SYDVKM. This CDR3 has 14 amino acids. The CDR3 loop is CASSFRGRLSPLHF. CDR3 bases: TGTGCCAGCAGTTTCAGGGGCAGACTTTCACCCCTCCACTTT.

This rearrangement joins TRBV2 to TRBJ2-7, with 9 bases aligning to TRBD1. The germline CDR1 and CDR2 sequences are SNHLY and FYNNEI. With 6 bases clipped from V and 6 bases from J, the junction kept 9 bases outside the gene matches. The CDR3 has 14 residues. CDR3 in DNA: TGTGCCAGCAGCGGCTTGGGACAGGGAGGCGAGCAGTACTTC. Its translation: CASSGLGQGGEQYF.

The chain links TRBV6-2 or TRBV6-3 to TRBJ1-1; D not certain. The CDR3 sequence is 15 residues long. Germline V lookup: CDR1 MNHEY, CDR2 SVGEGT. V lost 6 bases and J 0 bases, leaving 14 bases between the germline ends. CDR3 nucleotide sequence: TGTGCCAGCAGCTCGACTCTCTTCATGAACACTGAAGCTTTCTTT. Residues: CASSSTLFMNTEAFF.

The chain joins TRBV30 to TRBJ1-3; a weak D match, TRBD1 (5 bases). CDR3 size: 16 residues. The germline V gene encodes CDR1 GTSNPN and CDR2 SVGIG (reference sequence). V lost 4 bases, J lost 2 bases, and 18 bases lay in between. CDR3 DNA: TGTGCCTGGACTTTGGAGGGGTCCACGACTGGAAACACCATATATTTT. Residues: CAWTLEGSTTGNTIYF.

V usage is TRBV4-1 and J usage is TRBJ1-2, with D possibly TRBD1 on 5 matching bases. Germline CDR1 and CDR2: MGHRA and YSYEKL. CDR3 length equals 14 residues. V lost 0 bases and J 6 bases, leaving 11 bases between the germline ends. The CDR3 DNA reads TGCGCCAGCAGCCAAGATAGCAGGGTGAATGGCTACACCTTC. The encoded protein is CASSQDSRVNGYTF.

This chain joins TRBV4-1 and TRBJ1-5; D is unclear. Trimming shortened V by 3 bases and J by 2 bases, and 14 bases separated the two germline ends. Germline V gives CDR1 MGHRA, CDR2 YSYEKL. The CDR3 covers 16 residues. CDR3 loop: CASSQLEGPRNQPQHF. The CDR3 nucleotides read TGCGCCAGCAGCCAGTTGGAGGGTCCGCGCAATCAGCCCCAGCATTTT.

The chain is built from TRBV29-1 and TRBJ1-1; 8 bases are shared with TRBD1. The CDR3 covers 15 residues. V lost 0 bases to trimming and J lost 4 bases; unmatched junction nucleotides: 7. Looked up from germline, CDR1 is SQVTM and CDR2 is ANQGSEA. This CDR3 is CSVEDRRTGRTEAFF. In DNA, the CDR3 is TGCAGCGTTGAAGATCGCCGGACAGGGCGCACTGAAGCTTTCTTT.

The rearrangement joins TRBV5-1 to TRBJ1-1; D not resolved. The CDR3 is made up of 13 amino acids. Looked up from germline, CDR1 is SGHRS and CDR2 is YFSETQ. V lost 5 bases and J 5 bases, leaving 13 bases between the germline ends. DNA for the CDR3: TGCGCCAGCAGGACCGGACTGGGGACTGAAGCTTTCTTT. Translation gives CASRTGLGTEAFF.

The CDR3 nucleotides are TGTGCCTGGACACCGGGCAGGGGGCGGAACGAGCAGTACTTC. Translating it yields CAWTPGRGRNEQYF. The chain carries TRBV30 and TRBJ2-7; TRBD1 matches 8 bases. From germline, CDR1 is GTSNPN and CDR2 SVGIG (reference sequence). The CDR3 is made up of 14 amino acids. The ends lost 4 bases at V and 5 bases at J; junction bases unmatched: 10.

DNA for the CDR3: TGTGCCACCAGCAGAGATCTGGGGGCGGCTAATGAAAAACTGTTTTTT. The encoded protein is CATSRDLGAANEKLFF. The chain recombines TRBV15 with TRBJ1-4, with D perhaps matching TRBD1 (6 bases). Deletions cut 0 bases from V and 3 bases from J, with 11 bases between. This CDR3 contains 16 residues. In germline, CDR1 is LNHNV, CDR2 YYDKDF (reference sequence).

The chain couples TRBV5-1 to TRBJ2-7, with D perhaps TRBD1 (5 bases). V lost 0 bases and J lost 3, with 10 bases in between. The CDR3 has 14 residues. From germline, CDR1 is SGHRS and CDR2 YFSETQ. The CDR3 coding sequence is TGCGCCAGCAGCTTGGCCAGACAGAACTACGAGCAGTACTTC. This codes for CASSLARQNYEQYF.

The V gene is TRBV10-3, the J gene TRBJ1-5; D not resolved. Germline assignment: CDR1 ENHRY and CDR2 SYGVKD. CDR3 length: 15 residues. V lost 6 bases and J 0 bases, leaving 12 bases between the germline ends. CDR3 DNA sequence: TGTGCCATCAGCGTCGTACACGATAGCAATCAGCCCCAGCATTTT. Amino acid sequence: CAISVVHDSNQPQHF.

The chain uses TRBV2 and TRBJ1-2; D unresolved. Germline V gene data show CDR1 as SNHLY and CDR2 as FYNNEI. The CDR3 is 12 residues long. Trimming cost V 7 bases and J 8 bases, with 14 bases left between them. CDR3 region: CASTLQLRGYTF. In DNA form, the CDR3 reads TGTGCCAGCACTTTACAGCTTCGGGGCTACACCTTC. Looking up the rest from reference TRBV2 and TRBJ1-2 gives the full variable domain: EPEVTQTPSHQVTQMGQEVILRCVPISNHLYFYWYRQILGQKVEFLVSFYNNEISEKSEIFDDQFSVERPDGSNFTLKIRSTKLEDSAMYFCASTLQLRGYTFGSGTRLTVV.

J is TRBJ1-1 and V is TRBV7-2; 7 nucleotides match TRBD1. Trimming took 1 base from V and 0 from J; bases not matched to a gene: 5. The length of the CDR3 is 16 residues. CDR1 is SGHTA, CDR2 FQGNSA, per germline. CDR3 in amino acids: CASSLDGQVMNTEAFF. The CDR3 DNA follows: TGTGCCAGCAGCTTAGACGGACAGGTAATGAACACTGAAGCTTTCTTT. Full variable domain (rest looked up from reference TRBV7-2 and TRBJ1-1): GAGVSQSPSNKVTEKGKDVELRCDPISGHTALYWYRQSLGQGLEFLIYFQGNSAPDKSGLPSDRFSAERTGGSVSTLTIQRTQQEDSAVYLCASSLDGQVMNTEAFFGQGTRLTVV.

In this sample, this clone turned up once. J is TRBJ1-1 and V is TRBV27, with D perhaps matching TRBD1 (5 bases). The CDR3 totals 16 residues. CDR1 and CDR2 (germline): MNHEY, SMNVEV (reference sequence). V was clipped by 4 bases and J by 1 base, with 16 bases between them. The CDR3 loop is CASSSAGFRANTEAFF. The CDR3 DNA reads TGTGCCAGCAGTTCGGCAGGGTTCCGTGCGAACACTGAAGCTTTCTTT.